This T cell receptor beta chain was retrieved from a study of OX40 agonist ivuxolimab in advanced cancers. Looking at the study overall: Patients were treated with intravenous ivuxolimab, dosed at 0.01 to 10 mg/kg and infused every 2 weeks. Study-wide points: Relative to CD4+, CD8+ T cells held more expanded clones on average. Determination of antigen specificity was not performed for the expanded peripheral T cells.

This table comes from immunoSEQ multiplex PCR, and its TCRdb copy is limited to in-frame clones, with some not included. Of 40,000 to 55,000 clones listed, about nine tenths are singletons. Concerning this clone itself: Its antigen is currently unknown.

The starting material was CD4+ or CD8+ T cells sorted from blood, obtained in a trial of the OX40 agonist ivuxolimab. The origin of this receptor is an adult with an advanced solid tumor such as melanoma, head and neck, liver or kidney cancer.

CDR3 loop: CASSPQGARGTEAFF. The CDR3 DNA reads TGTGCCAGCAGCCCCCAGGGGGCGCGAGGGACTGAAGCTTTCTTT. The chain uses TRBV5-6 and TRBJ1-1; 8 bases are shared with TRBD1. This CDR3 has 15 residues. CDR1 SGHDT and CDR2 YYEEEE come from the germline V gene. Trimming at V came to 4 bases and at J to 5 bases, leaving 10 bases not matched to a gene.